The 13 T cell receptor beta chains given below trace back to one sample, sequenced in a study of blood T cells in healthy people across ages. A second roughly 6 to 12 cycle PCR used barcoded and J-beta primers. From the 5' RACE reads, TCRdb called clonotypes with MiXCR, one entry per CDR3 protein. Among about 780,000 distinct CDR3 sequences listed, 35% to 50% were seen once. The sample taken for sequencing was blood. The origin of the receptors is a man older than 75 in good health.

This clonotype was counted a few times. The chain joins TRBV24-1 to TRBJ2-3, with D perhaps TRBD1 (6 bases). The CDR3 runs to 15 residues. The V end was cut by 4 bases, the J end by 2 bases, with 12 bases between. CDR1 and CDR2 (germline): KGHDR, SFDVKD. The CDR3 DNA follows: TGTGCCACCAGTGAGTCGACAGGAACCACAGATACGCAGTATTTT. Its translation: CATSESTGTTDTQYF.

Here the CDR3 reads CAISEGEAQQYF. CDR3 bases: TGTGCCATCAGTGAAGGTGAGGCTCAGCAGTACTTC. The rearrangement links TRBV10-3 to TRBJ2-7; D gene uncertain. The germline CDR1 and CDR2 sequences are ENHRY and SYGVKD. CDR3 length equals 12 residues. V lost 3 bases and J 8 bases, leaving 11 bases between the germline ends.

The CDR3 nucleotides are TGTGCCAGCAGGGATAGGACAGGCCTTAGCTCCTACGAGCAGTACTTC. Its translation is CASRDRTGLSSYEQYF. The V and J genes are TRBV6-1 and TRBJ2-7; 7 nucleotides match TRBD1. The CDR3 sequence is 16 residues long. The germline V gene has CDR1 MNHNS and CDR2 SASEGT. J was trimmed by 0 bases and V by 6 bases; bases with no gene match: 11.

This clonotype was recorded at least ten times. The chain employs TRBV29-1 and TRBJ2-3; tentatively, D is TRBD2 (6 bases). The CDR3 contains 14 residues. Germline CDR1 SQVTM, CDR2 ANQGSEA. V dropped 7 bases and J dropped 1 base, with 15 bases sitting between them. CDR3 DNA: TGCAGCGCACGGAGGGGACCTGGCACAGATACGCAGTATTTT. As protein: CSARRGPGTDTQYF.

The chain links TRBV25-1 to TRBJ1-2, with D perhaps TRBD1 (6 bases). The V and J ends lost 4 bases and 6 bases respectively, with 12 bases between them. The germline gives CDR1 MGHDK, CDR2 SYGVNS. The CDR3 loop spans 13 amino acids. CDR3 coding DNA: TGTGCCAGCAGTGTTAGGACAGACGATGGCTACACCTTC. Its translation is CASSVRTDDGYTF.

The chain uses TRBV28 and TRBJ2-7, with 10 bases lining up with TRBD2. Germline-derived CDR1 and CDR2 are MDHEN and SYDVKM. J gave up 2 bases and V 6 bases, and 10 bases lay outside the gene matches. The CDR3 consists of 16 residues. For the CDR3, the DNA is TGTGCCAGCAGATTACCCCTAGCGGGAGAGACCTACGAGCAGTACTTC. As protein: CASRLPLAGETYEQYF.

This chain connects TRBV27 to TRBJ2-1; 7 bases align to TRBD2. Germline values: CDR1 MNHEY, CDR2 SMNVEV (reference sequence). V gave up 5 bases and J gave up 5 bases; unmatched junction bases: 6. This CDR3 has 14 amino acids. The CDR3 bases are TGTGCCAGCAGTAGACTAGCCGAAAACAATGAGCAGTTCTTC. Its translation is CASSRLAENNEQFF.

The chain is built from TRBV4-2 and TRBJ2-3, with D perhaps assigned TRBD1 or TRBD2 (5 bases each). The CDR3 has 14 amino acids. CDR1 and CDR2 from the germline V gene are LGHNA and YNFKEQ. V was clipped by 5 bases and J by 2 bases, with 11 bases between them. CDR3 nucleotide sequence: TGTGCCAGCAGCTGGGGGTCCTACACAGATACGCAGTATTTT. Protein sequence: CASSWGSYTDTQYF.

This clonotype was observed a handful of times. The genes are TRBV20-1 and TRBJ1-1; D not resolved. V was shortened by 5 bases and J by 1 base, with 11 bases between the two germline ends. Germline CDR1 is DFQATT and CDR2 is SNEGSKA (reference sequence). This CDR3 is 13 amino acids long. The CDR3 spells CSAQQSPNTEAFF. CDR3 in DNA: TGCAGTGCTCAACAGAGCCCGAACACTGAAGCTTTCTTT.

The V call is TRBV30, the J call TRBJ2-7; unclear D gene. The CDR3 has 15 amino acids. V was pared by 2 bases and J by 0 bases, with 14 bases between. The germline CDR1 and CDR2 sequences are GTSNPN and SVGIG (reference sequence). Here the CDR3 DNA reads TGTGCCTGGAGTCAAGCCGGTGTCGGCTCCTACGAGCAGTACTTC. As protein: CAWSQAGVGSYEQYF. The full variable domain, with the rest looked up from reference TRBV30 and TRBJ2-7, is SQTIHQWPATLVQPVGSPLSLECTVEGTSNPNLYWYRQAAGRGLQLLFYSVGIGQISSEVPQNLSASRPQDRQFILSSKKLLLSDSGFYLCAWSQAGVGSYEQYFGPGTRLTVT.

The chain recombines TRBV20-1 with TRBJ2-5, with D perhaps matching TRBD1 or TRBD2 (5 bases each). The J call may be in error: the DNA end matches TRBJ2-7 better. The CDR3 length is 13 residues. From germline, CDR1 is DFQATT and CDR2 SNEGSKA (reference sequence). CDR3 nucleotide sequence: TGCAGTGCTAGAGGGGCAGGGACGGGCGAGCAGTACTTC. As protein: CSARGAGTGEQYF.

The chain carries TRBV25-1 and TRBJ1-2; 8 bases line up with TRBD1. Trimming cost V 6 bases and J 8 bases; bases outside gene matches: 8. Looked up from germline, CDR1 is MGHDK and CDR2 is SYGVNS. The CDR3 spans 13 residues. The CDR3 sequence is CASRDRVIDGYTF. CDR3 nucleotide sequence: TGTGCCAGCAGGGACAGGGTGATTGACGGCTACACCTTC.

This clonotype showed up just a few times. The chain couples TRBV5-1 to TRBJ2-1; TRBD2 matches at 7 bases. Trimming took 4 bases from V and 7 from J; bases not matched to a gene: 8. Germline V gene data show CDR1 as SGHRS and CDR2 as YFSETQ. This CDR3 contains 14 residues. The CDR3 loop reads CASSLTLSGNEQFF. The CDR3 DNA follows: TGCGCCAGCAGCCTTACCCTTAGCGGGAATGAGCAGTTCTTC.